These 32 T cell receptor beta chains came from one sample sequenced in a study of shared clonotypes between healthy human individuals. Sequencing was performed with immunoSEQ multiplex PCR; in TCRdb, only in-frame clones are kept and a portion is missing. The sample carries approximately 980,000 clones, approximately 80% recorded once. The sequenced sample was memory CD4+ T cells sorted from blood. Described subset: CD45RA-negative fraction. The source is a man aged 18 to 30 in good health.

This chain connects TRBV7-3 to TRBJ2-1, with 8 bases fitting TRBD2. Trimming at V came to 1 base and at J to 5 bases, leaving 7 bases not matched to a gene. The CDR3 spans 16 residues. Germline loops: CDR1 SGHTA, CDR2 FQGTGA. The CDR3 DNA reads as TGTGCCAGCAGCTTAAACCCGCGGGGGGCAGACAATGAGCAGTTCTTC. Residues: CASSLNPRGADNEQFF.

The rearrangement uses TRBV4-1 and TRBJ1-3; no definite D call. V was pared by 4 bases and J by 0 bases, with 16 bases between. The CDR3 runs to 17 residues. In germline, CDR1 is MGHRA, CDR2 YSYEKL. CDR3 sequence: CASSPSWVPISGNTIYF. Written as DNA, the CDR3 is TGCGCCAGCAGCCCCTCTTGGGTTCCTATCTCTGGAAACACCATATATTTT.

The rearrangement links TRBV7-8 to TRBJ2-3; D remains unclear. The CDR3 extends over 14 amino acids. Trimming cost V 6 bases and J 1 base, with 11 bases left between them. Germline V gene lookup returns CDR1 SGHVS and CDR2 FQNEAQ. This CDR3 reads CASSPKPGTDTQYF. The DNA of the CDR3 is TGTGCCAGCAGTCCTAAACCCGGCACAGATACGCAGTATTTT.

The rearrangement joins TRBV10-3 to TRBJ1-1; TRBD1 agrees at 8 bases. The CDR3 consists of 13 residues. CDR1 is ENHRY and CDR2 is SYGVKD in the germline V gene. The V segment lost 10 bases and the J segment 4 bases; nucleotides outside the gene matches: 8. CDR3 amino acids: CATRTGRGTEAFF. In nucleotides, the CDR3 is TGTGCCACTCGGACAGGGAGAGGCACTGAAGCTTTCTTT.

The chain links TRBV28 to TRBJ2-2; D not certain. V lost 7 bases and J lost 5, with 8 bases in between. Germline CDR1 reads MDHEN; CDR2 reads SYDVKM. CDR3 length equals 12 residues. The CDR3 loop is CASNLLTGELFF. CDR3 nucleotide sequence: TGTGCCAGCAACCTCCTGACCGGGGAGCTGTTTTTT. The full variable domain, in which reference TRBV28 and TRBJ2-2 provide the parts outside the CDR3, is DVKVTQSSRYLVKRTGEKVFLECVQDMDHENMFWYRQDPGLGLRLIYFSYDVKMKEKGDIPEGYSVSREKKERFSLILESASTNQTSMYLCASNLLTGELFFGEGSRLTVL.

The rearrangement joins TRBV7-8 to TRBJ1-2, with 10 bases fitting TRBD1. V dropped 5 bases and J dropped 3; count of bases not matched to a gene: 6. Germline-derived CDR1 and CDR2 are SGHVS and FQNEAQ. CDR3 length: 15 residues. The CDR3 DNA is TGTGCCAGCAGCCCATCGGGACAGGGGCACTATGGCTACACCTTC. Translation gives CASSPSGQGHYGYTF. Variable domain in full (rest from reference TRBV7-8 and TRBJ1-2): GAGVSQSPRYKVAKRGQDVALRCDPISGHVSLFWYQQALGQGPEFLTYFQNEAQLDKSGLPSDRFFAERPEGSVSTLKIQRTQQEDSAVYLCASSPSGQGHYGYTFGSGTRLTVV.

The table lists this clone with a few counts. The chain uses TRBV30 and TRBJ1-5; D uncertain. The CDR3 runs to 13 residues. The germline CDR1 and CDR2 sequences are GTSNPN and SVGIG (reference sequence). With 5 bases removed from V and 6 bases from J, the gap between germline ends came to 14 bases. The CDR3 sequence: CAWERTRGQPQHF. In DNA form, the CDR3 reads TGTGCCTGGGAACGTACACGGGGTCAGCCCCAGCATTTT.

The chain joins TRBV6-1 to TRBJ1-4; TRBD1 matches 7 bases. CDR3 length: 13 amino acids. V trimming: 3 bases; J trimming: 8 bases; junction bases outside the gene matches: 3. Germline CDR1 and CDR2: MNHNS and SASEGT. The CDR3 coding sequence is TGTGCCAGCAGTGAGGGGACAGTCGAAAAACTGTTTTTT. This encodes CASSEGTVEKLFF.

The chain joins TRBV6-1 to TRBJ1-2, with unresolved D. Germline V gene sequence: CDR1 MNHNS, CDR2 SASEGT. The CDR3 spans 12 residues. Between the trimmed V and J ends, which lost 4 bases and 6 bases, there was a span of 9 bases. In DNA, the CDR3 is TGTGCCAGCAGTGGTACTAGGGATGGCTACACCTTC. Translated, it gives CASSGTRDGYTF.

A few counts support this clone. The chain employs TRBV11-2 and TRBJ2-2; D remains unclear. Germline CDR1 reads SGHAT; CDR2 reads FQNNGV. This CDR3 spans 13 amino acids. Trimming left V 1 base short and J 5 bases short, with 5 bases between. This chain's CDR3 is CASSLAVTGELFF. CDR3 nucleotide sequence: TGTGCCAGCAGCTTAGCTGTTACCGGGGAGCTGTTTTTT.

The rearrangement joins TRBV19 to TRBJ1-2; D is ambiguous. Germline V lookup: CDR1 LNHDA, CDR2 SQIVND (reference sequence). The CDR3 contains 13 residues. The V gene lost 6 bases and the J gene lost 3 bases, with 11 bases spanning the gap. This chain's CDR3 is CASRTNLHYGYTF. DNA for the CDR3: TGTGCCAGTAGGACGAATCTCCACTATGGCTACACCTTC.

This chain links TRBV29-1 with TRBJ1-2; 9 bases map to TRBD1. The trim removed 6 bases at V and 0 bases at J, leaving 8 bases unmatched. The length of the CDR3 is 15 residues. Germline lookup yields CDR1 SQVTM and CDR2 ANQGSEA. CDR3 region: CSVGDRDNANYGYTF. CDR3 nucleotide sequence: TGCAGCGTCGGGGACAGGGATAATGCTAACTATGGCTACACCTTC.

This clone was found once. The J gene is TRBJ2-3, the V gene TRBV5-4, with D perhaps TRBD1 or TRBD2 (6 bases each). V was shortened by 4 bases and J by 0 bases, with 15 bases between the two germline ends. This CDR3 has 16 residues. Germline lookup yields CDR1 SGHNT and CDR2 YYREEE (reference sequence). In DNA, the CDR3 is TGTGCCAGCAGCCCACAGGGACTCACTAGCACAGATACGCAGTATTTT. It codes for CASSPQGLTSTDTQYF.

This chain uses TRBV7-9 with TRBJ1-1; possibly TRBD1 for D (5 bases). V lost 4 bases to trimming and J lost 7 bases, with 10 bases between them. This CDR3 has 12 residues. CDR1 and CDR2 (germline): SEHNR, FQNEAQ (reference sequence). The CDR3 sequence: CASSSQDSEAFF. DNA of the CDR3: TGTGCCAGCAGCTCCCAAGACAGTGAAGCTTTCTTT. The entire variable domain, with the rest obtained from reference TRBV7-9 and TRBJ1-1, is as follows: DTGVSQNPRHKITKRGQNVTFRCDPISEHNRLYWYRQTLGQGPEFLTYFQNEAQLEKSRLLSDRFSAERPKGSFSTLEIQRTEQGDSAMYLCASSSQDSEAFFGQGTRLTVV.

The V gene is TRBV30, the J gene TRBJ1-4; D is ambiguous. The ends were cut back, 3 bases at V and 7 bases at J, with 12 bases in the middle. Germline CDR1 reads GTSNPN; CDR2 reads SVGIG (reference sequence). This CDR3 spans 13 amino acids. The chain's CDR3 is CAWRTQPGEKLFF. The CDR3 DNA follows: TGTGCCTGGAGAACCCAGCCGGGTGAAAAACTGTTTTTT.

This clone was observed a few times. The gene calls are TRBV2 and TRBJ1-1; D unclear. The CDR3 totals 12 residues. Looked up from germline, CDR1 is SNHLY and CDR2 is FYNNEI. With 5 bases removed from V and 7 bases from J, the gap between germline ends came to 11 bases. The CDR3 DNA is TGTGCCAGCAGTACCACATCCGGTGAAGCTTTCTTT. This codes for CASSTTSGEAFF.

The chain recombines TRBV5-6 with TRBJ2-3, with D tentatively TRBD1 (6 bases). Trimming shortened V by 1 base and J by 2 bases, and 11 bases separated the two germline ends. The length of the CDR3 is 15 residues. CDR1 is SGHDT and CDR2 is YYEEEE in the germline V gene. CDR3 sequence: CASSLSRGFTDTQYF. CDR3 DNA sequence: TGTGCCAGCAGCTTGTCAAGGGGGTTCACAGATACGCAGTATTTT.

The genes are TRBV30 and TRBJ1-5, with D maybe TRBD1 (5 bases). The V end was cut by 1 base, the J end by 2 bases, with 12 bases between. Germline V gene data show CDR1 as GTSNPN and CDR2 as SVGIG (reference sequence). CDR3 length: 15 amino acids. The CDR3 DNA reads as TGTGCCTGGAGTGAGTCGGGCAGGGGCAATCAGCCCCAGCATTTT. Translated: CAWSESGRGNQPQHF. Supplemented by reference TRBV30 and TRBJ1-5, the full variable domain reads SQTIHQWPATLVQPVGSPLSLECTVEGTSNPNLYWYRQAAGRGLQLLFYSVGIGQISSEVPQNLSASRPQDRQFILSSKKLLLSDSGFYLCAWSESGRGNQPQHFGDGTRLSIL.

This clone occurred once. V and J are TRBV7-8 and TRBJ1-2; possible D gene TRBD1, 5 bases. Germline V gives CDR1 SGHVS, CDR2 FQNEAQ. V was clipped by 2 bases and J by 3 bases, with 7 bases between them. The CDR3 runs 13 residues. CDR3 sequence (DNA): TGTGCCAGCAGCTTAAGGGGTGACTATGGCTACACCTTC. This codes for CASSLRGDYGYTF. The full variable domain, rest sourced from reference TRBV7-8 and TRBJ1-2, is GAGVSQSPRYKVAKRGQDVALRCDPISGHVSLFWYQQALGQGPEFLTYFQNEAQLDKSGLPSDRFFAERPEGSVSTLKIQRTQQEDSAVYLCASSLRGDYGYTFGSGTRLTVV.

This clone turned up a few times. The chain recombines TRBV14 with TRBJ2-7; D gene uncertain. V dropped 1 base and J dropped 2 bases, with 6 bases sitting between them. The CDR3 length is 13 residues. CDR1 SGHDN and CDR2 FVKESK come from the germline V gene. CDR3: CASSQASPYEQYF. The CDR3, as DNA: TGTGCCAGCAGCCAAGCTAGTCCCTACGAGCAGTACTTC.

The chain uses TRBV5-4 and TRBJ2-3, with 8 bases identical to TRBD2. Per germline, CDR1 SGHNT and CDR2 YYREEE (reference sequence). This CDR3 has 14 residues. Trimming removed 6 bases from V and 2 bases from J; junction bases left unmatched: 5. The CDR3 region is CASKLAADTDTQYF. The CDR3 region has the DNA TGTGCCAGCAAACTAGCGGCCGACACAGATACGCAGTATTTT.

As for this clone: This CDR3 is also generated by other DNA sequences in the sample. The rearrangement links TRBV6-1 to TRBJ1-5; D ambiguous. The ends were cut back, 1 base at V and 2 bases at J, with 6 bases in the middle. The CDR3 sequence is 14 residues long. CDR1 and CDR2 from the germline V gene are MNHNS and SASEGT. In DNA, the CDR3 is TGTGCCAGCAGTGAAGTGTGGGGCAATCAGCCCCAGCATTTT. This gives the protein CASSEVWGNQPQHF.

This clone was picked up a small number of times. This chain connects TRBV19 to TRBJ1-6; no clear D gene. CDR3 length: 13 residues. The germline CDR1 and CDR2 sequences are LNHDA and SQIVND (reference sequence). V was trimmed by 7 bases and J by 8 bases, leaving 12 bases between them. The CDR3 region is CASMSATYSPLHF. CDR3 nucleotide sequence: TGTGCCAGTATGTCTGCCACCTATTCACCCCTCCACTTT.

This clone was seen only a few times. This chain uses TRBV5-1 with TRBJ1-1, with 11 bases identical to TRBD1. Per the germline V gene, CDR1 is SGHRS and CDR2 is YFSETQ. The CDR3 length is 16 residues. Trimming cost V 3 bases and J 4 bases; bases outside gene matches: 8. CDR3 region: CASSWSGTGGGTEAFF. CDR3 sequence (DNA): TGCGCCAGCAGCTGGTCCGGGACAGGGGGTGGCACTGAAGCTTTCTTT.

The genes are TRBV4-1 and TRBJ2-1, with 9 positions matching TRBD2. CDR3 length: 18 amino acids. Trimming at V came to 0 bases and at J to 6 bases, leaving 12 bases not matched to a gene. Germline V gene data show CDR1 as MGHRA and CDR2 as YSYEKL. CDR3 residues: CASSQDGVLAGLRNEQFF. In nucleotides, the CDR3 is TGCGCCAGCAGCCAAGATGGGGTCCTAGCGGGACTCCGCAATGAGCAGTTCTTC.

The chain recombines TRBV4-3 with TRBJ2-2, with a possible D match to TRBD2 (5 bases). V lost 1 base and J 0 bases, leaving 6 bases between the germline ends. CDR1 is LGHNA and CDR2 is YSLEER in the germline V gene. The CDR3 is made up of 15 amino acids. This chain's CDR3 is CASSQAGSNTGELFF. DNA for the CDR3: TGCGCCAGCAGCCAAGCGGGGTCGAACACCGGGGAGCTGTTTTTT.

Written as DNA, the CDR3 is TGTGCCAGCAGACCAATTAGCGGGTTGAATAATGAGCAGTTCTTC. Amino acid sequence: CASRPISGLNNEQFF. This chain joins TRBV11-2 and TRBJ2-1; TRBD2 matches 7 bases. After removal of 6 bases from V and 7 bases from J, the junction contained 12 bases not matched to a gene. The CDR3 spans 15 residues. Germline loops: CDR1 SGHAT, CDR2 FQNNGV. Supplemented by reference TRBV11-2 and TRBJ2-1, the full variable domain reads EAGVAQSPRYKIIEKRQSVAFWCNPISGHATLYWYQQILGQGPKLLIQFQNNGVVDDSQLPKDRFSAERLKGVDSTLKIQPAKLEDSAVYLCASRPISGLNNEQFFGPGTRLTVL.

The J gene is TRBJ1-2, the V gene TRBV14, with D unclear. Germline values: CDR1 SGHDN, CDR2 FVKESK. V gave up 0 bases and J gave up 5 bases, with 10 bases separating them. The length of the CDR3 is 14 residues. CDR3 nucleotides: TGTGCCAGCAGCCAAGATATTGCCAGTTATGGCTACACCTTC. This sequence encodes CASSQDIASYGYTF.

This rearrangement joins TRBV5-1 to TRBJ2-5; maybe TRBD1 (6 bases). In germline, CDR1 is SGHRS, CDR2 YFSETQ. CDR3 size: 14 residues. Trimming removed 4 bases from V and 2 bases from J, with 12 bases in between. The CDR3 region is CASSVQGYQETQYF. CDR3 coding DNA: TGCGCCAGCAGCGTACAGGGTTATCAAGAGACCCAGTACTTC.

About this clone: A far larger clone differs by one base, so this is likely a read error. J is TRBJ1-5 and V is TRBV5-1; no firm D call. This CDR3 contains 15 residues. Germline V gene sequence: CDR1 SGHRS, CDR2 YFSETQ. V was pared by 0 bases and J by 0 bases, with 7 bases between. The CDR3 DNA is TGCGCCAGCAGCTTGGCTGGGGTTAGCAATCAGCCCCAGCATTTT. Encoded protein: CASSLAGVSNQPQHF.

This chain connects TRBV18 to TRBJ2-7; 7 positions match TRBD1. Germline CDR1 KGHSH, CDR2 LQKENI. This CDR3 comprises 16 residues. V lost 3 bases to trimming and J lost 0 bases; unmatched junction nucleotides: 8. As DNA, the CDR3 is TGTGCCAGCTCACCCTCTAGGACAGGCAACTCCTACGAGCAGTACTTC. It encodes CASSPSRTGNSYEQYF. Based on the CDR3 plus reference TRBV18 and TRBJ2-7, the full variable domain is NAGVMQNPRHLVRRRGQEARLRCSPMKGHSHVYWYRQLPEEGLKFMVYLQKENIIDESGMPKERFSAEFPKEGPSILRIQQVVRGDSAAYFCASSPSRTGNSYEQYFGPGTRLTVT.

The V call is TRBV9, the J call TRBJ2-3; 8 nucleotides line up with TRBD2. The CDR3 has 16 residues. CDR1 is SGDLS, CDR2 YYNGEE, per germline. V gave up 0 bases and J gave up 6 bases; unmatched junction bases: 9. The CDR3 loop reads CASSVASGSMGDTQYF. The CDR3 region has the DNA TGTGCCAGCAGCGTAGCAAGCGGGAGCATGGGGGATACGCAGTATTTT.